This T cell receptor (beta chain) comes out of a study of tumor and adjacent non-tumor tissue in lung cancer. Findings of the study overall: TCR diversity was significantly greater in tumor than normal lung tissue.

Three rounds of nested PCR, following a modified ARM-PCR protocol, produced the TCRbeta library. Using its own MiXCR run on the multiplex PCR reads, TCRdb lists one record per CDR3 protein. The repertoire consists of approximately 82,000 distinct CDR3 sequences, with around 76% occurring once and the leading ten covering under 40%. Comments on this clonotype: What it recognizes is unknown. One junction end does not reproduce the germline sequence, and a read error may be involved.

This sample's RNA came from whole unsorted tissue. Distant lung tissue was collected more than 3 cm away from the tumor edge. Per germline, CDR1 SGHAT and CDR2 FQNNGV. This CDR3 has 14 residues. This clonotype was obtained from a man aged 65-85 years with non-small cell lung cancer. The sequencing sample was made of distant non-tumor lung tissue. V usage is TRBV11-2 and J usage is TRBJ2-3; 7 bases line up with TRBD1. The CDR3 nucleotides read TGTACCAGCAACTCACAGGGGTTCTCAGATATGCAGTATTTT. Translation gives CTSNSQGFSDMQYF.